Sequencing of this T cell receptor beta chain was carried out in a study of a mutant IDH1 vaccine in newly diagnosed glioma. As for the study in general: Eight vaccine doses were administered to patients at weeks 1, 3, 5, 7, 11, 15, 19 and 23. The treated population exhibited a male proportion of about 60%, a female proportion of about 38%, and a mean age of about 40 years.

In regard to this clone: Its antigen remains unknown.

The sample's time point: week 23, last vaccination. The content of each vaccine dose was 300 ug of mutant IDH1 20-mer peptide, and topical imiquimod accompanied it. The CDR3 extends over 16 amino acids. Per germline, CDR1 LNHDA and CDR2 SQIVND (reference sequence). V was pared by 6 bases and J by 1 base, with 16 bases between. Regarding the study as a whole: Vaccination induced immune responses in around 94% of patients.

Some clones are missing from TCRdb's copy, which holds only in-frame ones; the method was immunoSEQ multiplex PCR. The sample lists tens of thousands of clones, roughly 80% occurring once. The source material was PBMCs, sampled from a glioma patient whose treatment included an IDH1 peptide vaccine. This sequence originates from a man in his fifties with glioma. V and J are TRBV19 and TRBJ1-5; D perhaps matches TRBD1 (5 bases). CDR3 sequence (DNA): TGTGCCAGTAGACTACGGGGCGCTCAAAGCAATCAGCCCCAGCATTTT. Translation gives CASRLRGAQSNQPQHF.